The 3 T cell receptor beta chains given below trace back to one sample, sequenced in a study of blood T cells in healthy people across ages. Primed by a sample-barcoded 5' primer and a J-beta primer mix, a second PCR proceeded for 7 to 11 cycles. TCRdb processed the 5' RACE reads anew with MiXCR; each CDR3 protein has one entry. The sample lists about 400,000 distinct CDR3 sequences, approximately 52% occurring once. The material sequenced was blood. These receptors came from a man in his sixties in good health.

The chain couples TRBV20-1 to TRBJ2-7; TRBD2 matches at 14 bases. The CDR3 has 15 residues. Looked up from germline, CDR1 is DFQATT and CDR2 is SNEGSKA (reference sequence). After removal of 1 base from V and 3 bases from J, the junction contained 2 bases not matched to a gene. CDR3 sequence reads: CSARGGTSGSYEQYF. Here the CDR3 DNA reads TGCAGTGCTAGAGGGGGGACTAGCGGGAGCTACGAGCAGTACTTC.

The rearrangement uses TRBV7-2 and TRBJ1-1; D gene unclear. CDR1 is SGHTA, CDR2 FQGNSA, per germline. The ends were cut back, 2 bases at V and 4 bases at J, with 11 bases in the middle. The CDR3 spans 14 residues. DNA of the CDR3: TGTGCCAGCAGCTTACGGTGGGAAGGCACTGAAGCTTTCTTT. Translating it yields CASSLRWEGTEAFF.

The rearrangement uses TRBV7-3 and TRBJ2-7; D possibly corresponds to TRBD2 (5 bases). V lost 6 bases to trimming and J lost 3 bases, with 12 bases between them. CDR3 length equals 13 residues. Per germline, CDR1 SGHTA and CDR2 FQGTGA. For the CDR3, the DNA is TGTGCCAGCAGTAGAAGCCGGGACTACGAGCAGTACTTC. Amino acid sequence: CASSRSRDYEQYF.